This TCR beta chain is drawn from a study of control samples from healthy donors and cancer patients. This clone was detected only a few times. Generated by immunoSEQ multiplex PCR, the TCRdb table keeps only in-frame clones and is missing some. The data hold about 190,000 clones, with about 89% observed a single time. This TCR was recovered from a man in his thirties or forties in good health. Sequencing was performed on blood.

The CDR3 nucleotides read TGTGCCAGCAGCATAATAGCGGGGGGATTAATAGCCAAAAACATTCAGTACTTC. Its translation: CASSIIAGGLIAKNIQYF. V usage is TRBV7-8 and J usage is TRBJ2-4; the match to TRBD2 covers 10 bases. V gave up 5 bases and J gave up 0 bases; unmatched junction bases: 10. CDR3 length: 18 amino acids. Germline V lookup: CDR1 SGHVS, CDR2 FQNEAQ.